This is a list of T cell receptor beta chains from one sample in a study of CD8+ T cells in alopecia areata. Some clones are missing from TCRdb's copy, which holds only in-frame ones; the method was immunoSEQ multiplex PCR. This sample has some 160,000 clones; about three fifths occur once, and the top ten carry approximately 34%. The sample consisted of CD8+ T cells sorted from blood. These receptors all come from a human donor in good health. Both conserved end residues are part of each CDR3. The order of the fields is clone size, V gene, D gene, J gene, CDR3 protein, CDR3 DNA. D genes are given only for firm matches. Where a row states a size, it is once, few, many or the class of an expanded clone; other rows omit it.

clone size: -; V gene: TRBV6-5; D gene: -; J gene: TRBJ1-2; CDR3 protein: CASKRGYGYTF; CDR3 DNA: TGTGCCAGCAAGCGTGGGTATGGCTACACCTTC
clone size: few; V gene: TRBV23-1; D gene: TRBD2; J gene: TRBJ2-3; CDR3 protein: CASSQPRTSATDTQYF; CDR3 DNA: TGCGCCAGCAGTCAACCCCGGACTAGCGCCACAGATACGCAGTATTTT
clone size: -; V gene: TRBV19; D gene: -; J gene: TRBJ2-6; CDR3 protein: CASSIGPGGGAGANVLTF; CDR3 DNA: TGTGCCAGTAGTATAGGACCAGGCGGGGGCGCCGGGGCCAACGTCCTGACTTTC
clone size: few; V gene: TRBV10-3; D gene: TRBD2; J gene: TRBJ2-2; CDR3 protein: CAITGTSGRLVGELFF; CDR3 DNA: TGTGCCATCACCGGGACTAGCGGGAGGCTGGTCGGGGAGCTGTTTTTT
clone size: -; V gene: TRBV14; D gene: TRBD1; J gene: TRBJ1-2; CDR3 protein: CASSLYRTGHYGYTF; CDR3 DNA: TGTGCCAGCAGCCTCTATCGGACAGGACACTATGGCTACACCTTC
clone size: -; V gene: TRBV29-1; D gene: -; J gene: TRBJ1-4; CDR3 protein: CSVEFGGEKLFF; CDR3 DNA: TGCAGCGTTGAATTTGGGGGTGAAAAACTGTTTTTT
clone size: -; V gene: TRBV5-1; D gene: -; J gene: TRBJ2-1; CDR3 protein: CASSFGYNEQFF; CDR3 DNA: TGCGCCAGCAGCTTTGGATACAATGAGCAGTTCTTC
clone size: -; V gene: TRBV25-1; D gene: TRBD2; J gene: TRBJ2-7; CDR3 protein: CASREAGYEQYF; CDR3 DNA: TGTGCCAGCCGGGAGGCGGGTTACGAGCAGTACTTC
clone size: -; V gene: TRBV6-7; D gene: -; J gene: TRBJ2-5; CDR3 protein: CASRRRDFQETQYF; CDR3 DNA: TGTGCCAGCAGACGCCGGGACTTCCAAGAGACCCAGTACTTC
clone size: -; V gene: TRBV7-9; D gene: -; J gene: TRBJ1-4; CDR3 protein: CASSLGGVANEKLFF; CDR3 DNA: TGTGCCAGCAGCCTGGGTGGAGTGGCTAATGAAAAACTGTTTTTT
clone size: few; V gene: TRBV9; D gene: -; J gene: TRBJ2-5; CDR3 protein: CASSGETQYF; CDR3 DNA: TGTGCCAGCAGCGGGGAGACCCAGTACTTC
clone size: -; V gene: TRBV30; D gene: -; J gene: TRBJ1-1; CDR3 protein: CAWSIYGGTEAFF; CDR3 DNA: TGTGCCTGGAGTATATATGGGGGCACTGAAGCTTTCTTT
clone size: -; V gene: TRBV27; D gene: -; J gene: TRBJ1-1; CDR3 protein: CASSPSMNTEAFF; CDR3 DNA: TGTGCCAGCAGTCCGTCGATGAACACTGAAGCTTTCTTT
clone size: -; V gene: TRBV19; D gene: TRBD1; J gene: TRBJ2-1; CDR3 protein: CASSAHLWDRGLNEQFF; CDR3 DNA: TGTGCCAGTAGTGCCCATTTGTGGGACAGGGGGCTCAATGAGCAGTTCTTC
clone size: -; V gene: TRBV28; D gene: TRBD1; J gene: TRBJ2-7; CDR3 protein: CASSAGTAGEQYF; CDR3 DNA: TGTGCCAGCAGCGCAGGGACAGCCGGGGAGCAGTACTTC
clone size: once; V gene: TRBV28; D gene: -; J gene: TRBJ2-4; CDR3 protein: CASSLSRNIQYF; CDR3 DNA: TGTGCCAGCAGTTTGAGCAGAAACATTCAGTACTTC
clone size: -; V gene: TRBV4-1; D gene: -; J gene: TRBJ2-5; CDR3 protein: CASSQTTGTLQETQYF; CDR3 DNA: TGCGCCAGCAGCCAAACGACGGGGACACTCCAAGAGACCCAGTACTTC
clone size: -; V gene: TRBV5-6; D gene: TRBD2; J gene: TRBJ2-1; CDR3 protein: CASSWDSGRNYNEQFF; CDR3 DNA: TGTGCCAGCAGCTGGGATAGCGGGAGGAACTACAATGAGCAGTTCTTC